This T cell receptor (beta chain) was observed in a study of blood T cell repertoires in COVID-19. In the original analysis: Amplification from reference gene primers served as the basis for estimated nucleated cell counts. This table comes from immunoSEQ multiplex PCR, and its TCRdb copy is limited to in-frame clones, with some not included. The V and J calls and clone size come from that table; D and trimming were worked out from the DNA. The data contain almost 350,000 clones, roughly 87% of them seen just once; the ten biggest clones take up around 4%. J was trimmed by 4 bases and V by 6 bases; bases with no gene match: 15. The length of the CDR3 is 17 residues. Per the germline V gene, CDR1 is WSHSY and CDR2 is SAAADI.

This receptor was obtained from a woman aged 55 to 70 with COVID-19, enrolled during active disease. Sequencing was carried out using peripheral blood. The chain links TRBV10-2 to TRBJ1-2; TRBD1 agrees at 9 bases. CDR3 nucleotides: TGCGCCAGCAGCGCAGGTCCACAGGGGGCGGCTTCCTATGGCTACACCTTC. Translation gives CASSAGPQGAASYGYTF.